A selection of T cell receptor beta chains follows, all from one sample in a study of early T cells in non-severe SARS-CoV-2 infection. Using its own MiXCR run on the 5' RACE reads, TCRdb lists one record per CDR3 protein. The sample carries around 30,000 distinct CDR3 sequences, about 6% recorded once. Material for sequencing was whole blood. The receptor set was obtained from an adult who was a healthcare worker with PCR-confirmed SARS-CoV-2 infection or an uninfected control (not recorded which). The CDR3 runs from the conserved cysteine through the conserved F or W. Each record gives: CDR3 protein, CDR3 DNA, D gene, J gene, V gene, clone size. A D gene is named only where the DNA matches it firmly. The size field is filled for only some rows; it gives once, few, many or a size class.

CASSYSGYQPQHF TGTGCCAGCAGTTACTCTGGCTATCAGCCCCAGCATTTT - TRBJ1-5 TRBV6-5 many
CASSEYLAGIYNEQFF TGCGCCAGCAGTGAGTACCTAGCGGGGATCTACAATGAGCAGTTCTTC TRBD2 TRBJ2-1 TRBV10-2 many
CASSYGGSLEKLFF TGTGCCAGCAGTTACGGAGGGTCTCTCGAAAAACTGTTTTTT - TRBJ1-4 TRBV6-2/TRBV6-3 -
CASRFGAQETQYF TGTGCCAGCAGATTCGGCGCCCAAGAGACCCAGTACTTC - TRBJ2-5 TRBV12-3/TRBV12-4 many
CASSLARGAGNTIYF TGTGCCAGCAGTTTAGCCAGGGGCGCTGGAAACACCATATATTTT - TRBJ1-3 TRBV12-3/TRBV12-4 few
CSVLHPDTQETQYF TGCAGCGTTTTACACCCAGACACCCAAGAGACCCAGTACTTC - TRBJ2-5 TRBV29-1 many
CASSSSSGGELFF TGTGCCAGCAGCTCATCTAGCGGCGGGGAGCTGTTTTTT TRBD2 TRBJ2-2 TRBV7-9 many
CASSSFNYGYTF TGTGCCAGCAGCAGTTTCAACTATGGCTACACCTTC - TRBJ1-2 TRBV5-6 many
CSVESQPDGYTF TGCAGCGTTGAAAGCCAGCCTGATGGCTACACCTTC - TRBJ1-2 TRBV29-1 many
CASSSPVDRDYGYTF TGTGCCAGCAGCTCCCCCGTCGACAGGGACTATGGCTACACCTTC TRBD1 TRBJ1-2 TRBV7-9 many
CASSYERNTGELFF TGTGCCAGCAGCTACGAAAGGAACACCGGGGAGCTGTTTTTT - TRBJ2-2 TRBV7-9 many
CASRTQRRVDNSPLHF TGTGCCAGCAGGACACAACGCAGGGTAGATAATTCACCCCTCCACTTT - TRBJ1-6 TRBV28 many
CASSLSTDSGNTIYF TGTGCCAGCAGCTTGTCCACCGACTCTGGAAACACCATATATTTT - TRBJ1-3 TRBV7-9 -
CSARSTGSGTEAFF TGCAGTGCTAGGTCGACAGGGTCAGGGACTGAAGCTTTCTTT TRBD1 TRBJ1-1 TRBV20-1 many
CASSGTLNQPQHF TGTGCCAGCTCAGGGACATTAAATCAGCCCCAGCATTTT - TRBJ1-5 TRBV18 many
CASSRSRVTDTQYF TGTGCCAGTAGTAGGAGCAGGGTCACAGATACGCAGTATTTT - TRBJ2-3 TRBV19 many
CASSPRLAGVTDTQYF TGTGCCAGCAGCCCGCGACTAGCGGGGGTCACAGATACGCAGTATTTT TRBD2 TRBJ2-3 TRBV4-2 many
CASSLAGTGGSQPQHF TGTGCCAGCAGTTTAGCCGGGACAGGGGGGAGTCAGCCCCAGCATTTT TRBD1 TRBJ1-5 TRBV28 many
CSARGGLGNQPQHF TGCAGTGCGCGAGGGGGACTTGGCAATCAGCCCCAGCATTTT - TRBJ1-5 TRBV20-1 many
CATSVGRTDTQYF TGTGCCACCAGTGTCGGGCGCACAGATACGCAGTATTTT - TRBJ2-3 TRBV24-1 many
CASSLSGAGETQYF TGTGCCAGCAGCTTATCGGGGGCCGGTGAGACCCAGTACTTC - TRBJ2-5 TRBV7-2 many
CSVLDYYEQYF TGCAGCGTACTGGACTACTACGAGCAGTACTTC - TRBJ2-7 TRBV29-1 many
CASSPGTKEQYF TGTGCCAGCAGCCCTGGGACAAAGGAGCAGTACTTC - TRBJ2-7 TRBV6-6 many
CSAGGLAGPEQFF TGCAGTGCGGGCGGACTAGCGGGGCCCGAGCAGTTCTTC TRBD2 TRBJ2-1 TRBV20-1 -
CASSQGGRNSPLHF TGTGCCAGCAGCCAAGGGGGCCGTAATTCACCCCTCCACTTT TRBD1 TRBJ1-6 TRBV7-9 few
CSAHRPGEDLHF TGCAGTGCTCATCGGCCCGGGGAAGACCTCCACTTT - TRBJ1-6 TRBV20-1 many
CASSTQGSAKNIQYF TGTGCCAGTAGTACACAGGGATCTGCCAAAAACATTCAGTACTTC - TRBJ2-4 TRBV19 many
CASSLGGAYGYTF TGTGCCAGCAGCTTAGGCGGGGCCTATGGCTACACCTTC - TRBJ1-2 TRBV11-1 few
CSARDLTVAKNIQYF TGCAGTGCTAGAGATCTTACAGTAGCCAAAAACATTCAGTACTTC - TRBJ2-4 TRBV20-1 many
CASSSGRLQPQHF TGTGCCAGCAGTTCAGGGCGACTGCAGCCCCAGCATTTT - TRBJ1-5 TRBV12-3/TRBV12-4 -
CASSYTGGSGANVLTF TGTGCCAGCAGTTACACAGGGGGCTCTGGGGCCAACGTCCTGACTTTC TRBD1 TRBJ2-6 TRBV6-2/TRBV6-3 many